This T cell receptor beta chain was sequenced during a study of blood T cells in healthy people across ages. Looking at the study overall: Per two T cells, template switching captured roughly one barcoded beta molecule.

The second PCR ran about 6 to 11 cycles with a sample-barcoded 5' primer and J-beta primers. TCRdb reprocessed the 5' RACE reads via MiXCR and lists one record per CDR3 protein. The sample yields approximately 800,000 distinct CDR3 sequences, 25% seen once. Each individual donor underwent a draw of approximately 10 milliliters of peripheral blood. The CDR3 loop spans 14 amino acids. V was trimmed by 3 bases and J by 2 bases, leaving 9 bases between them. These same records also appear under a second study, on T cells of mothers and their children. That work contributes: Reads recorded for TCR beta CDR3 numbered over 9 million per mother and approximately 3.2 million per child.

Material: blood. V is TRBV12-3 or TRBV12-4 and J is TRBJ2-3; D remains ambiguous. The sequence was obtained from a boy between 10 and 17 years old in good health. CDR3 protein: CASSFSRPTDTQYF. CDR3 bases: TGTGCCAGCAGTTTCTCCAGACCCACAGATACGCAGTATTTT.